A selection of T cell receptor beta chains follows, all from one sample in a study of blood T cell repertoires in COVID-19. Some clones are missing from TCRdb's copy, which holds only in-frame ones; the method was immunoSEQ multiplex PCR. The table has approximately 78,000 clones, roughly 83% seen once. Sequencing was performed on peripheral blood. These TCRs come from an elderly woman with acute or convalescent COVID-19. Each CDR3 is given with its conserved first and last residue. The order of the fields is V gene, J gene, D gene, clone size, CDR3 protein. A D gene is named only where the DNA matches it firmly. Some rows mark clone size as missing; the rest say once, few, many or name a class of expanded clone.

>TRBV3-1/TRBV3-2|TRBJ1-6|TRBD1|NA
CASSQRQGNSPLHF
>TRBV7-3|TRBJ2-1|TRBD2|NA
CASSLISGAEGEQFF
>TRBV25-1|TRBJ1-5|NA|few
CASSDRGKSHQPQHF
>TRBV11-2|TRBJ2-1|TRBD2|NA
CASSYRTSGRAGYEQFF
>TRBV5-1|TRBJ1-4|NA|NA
CASSLAGYTNEKLFF
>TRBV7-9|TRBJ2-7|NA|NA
CASSFDTTRGYEQYF
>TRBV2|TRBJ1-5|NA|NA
CAIKGVDSNQPQHF
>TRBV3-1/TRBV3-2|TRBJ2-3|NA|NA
CASSSTSGSGGTQYF
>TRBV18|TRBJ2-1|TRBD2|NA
CASSLREAAGSIF
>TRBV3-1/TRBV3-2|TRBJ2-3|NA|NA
CASSQAEGLGTDTQYF
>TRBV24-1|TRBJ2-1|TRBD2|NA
CATSDLTSGRAYEQFF
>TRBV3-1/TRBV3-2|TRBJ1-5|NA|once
CASSQRGGVDQPQHF
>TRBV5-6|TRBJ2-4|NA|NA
CASSPRVGKNIQYF
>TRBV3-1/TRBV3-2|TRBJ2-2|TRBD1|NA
CASSPTGITGELFF
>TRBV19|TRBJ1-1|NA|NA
CASSIGQITEAFF
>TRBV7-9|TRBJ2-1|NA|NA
CASMGGNNEQFF
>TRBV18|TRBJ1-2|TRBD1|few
CASSPTDRTNYGYTF
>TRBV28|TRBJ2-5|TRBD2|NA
CASSLSSGLVQTQYF
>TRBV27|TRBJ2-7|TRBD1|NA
CASSLRQGRSEQYF
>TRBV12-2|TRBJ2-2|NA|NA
CASRLVRTGVNTGELFF
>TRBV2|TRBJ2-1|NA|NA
CASRLSSGNEQFF
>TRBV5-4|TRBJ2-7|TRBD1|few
CASSLDRGYEQYF
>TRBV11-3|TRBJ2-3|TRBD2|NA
CASSLDTRVWREYMGDTQYF
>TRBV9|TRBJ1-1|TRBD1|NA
CASSASGQTNTEAFF
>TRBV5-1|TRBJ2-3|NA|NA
CASSDLDTQYF
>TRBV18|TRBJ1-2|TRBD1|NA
CASSRNQGQGAGGYTF
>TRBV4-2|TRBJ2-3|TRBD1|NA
CASSQATGVTDTQYF
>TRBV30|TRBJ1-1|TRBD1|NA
CAWGQANTEAFF
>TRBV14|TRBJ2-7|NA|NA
CASSQVTMGAENSYEQYF
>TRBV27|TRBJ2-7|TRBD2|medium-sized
CASSSQRLAGYEQYF
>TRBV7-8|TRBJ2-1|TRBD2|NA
CASSLAGSGSSHNEQFF
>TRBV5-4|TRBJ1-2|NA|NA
CASSLDSNYGYTF
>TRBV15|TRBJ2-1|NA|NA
CATSRDASGPYNEQFF
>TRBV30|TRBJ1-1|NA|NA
CAWSGQHPAAFF
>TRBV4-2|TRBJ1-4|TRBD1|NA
CASSQDPGQGYATNEKLFF
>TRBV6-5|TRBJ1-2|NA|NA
CASSYSRAGANYGYTF
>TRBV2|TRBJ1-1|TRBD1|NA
CASSEGTGGKAFF
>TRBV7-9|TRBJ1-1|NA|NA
CASTWSADTEAFF
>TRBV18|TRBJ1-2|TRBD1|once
CASSPRTGNSYGYTF
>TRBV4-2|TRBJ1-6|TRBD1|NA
CASSQPGTGNSPLHF
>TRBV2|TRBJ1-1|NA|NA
CASSEALRRSEAFF
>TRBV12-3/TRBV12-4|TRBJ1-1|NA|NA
CASSWTDNTEAFF
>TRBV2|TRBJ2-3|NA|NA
CTGQGETDTQYF
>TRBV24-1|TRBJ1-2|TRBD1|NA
CATSGGQRGQGGRYGYTF
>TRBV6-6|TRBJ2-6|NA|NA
CASSRGTPAPLSGANVLTF
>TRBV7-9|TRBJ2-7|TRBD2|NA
CASSHGTSYEQYF
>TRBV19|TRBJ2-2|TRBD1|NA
CASSPRTGLTNTGELFF
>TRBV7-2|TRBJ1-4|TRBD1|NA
CASSLAQATGNLFF
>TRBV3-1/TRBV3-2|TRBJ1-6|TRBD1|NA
CASKNRGYNSPLHF
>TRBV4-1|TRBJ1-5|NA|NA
CASSQDGHNSNQPQHF
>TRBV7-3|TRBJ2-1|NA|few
CASSTSSGHEQFF